The 5 T cell receptor beta chains below come from one sample, sequenced in a study of cytomegalovirus exposure and HLA in healthy donors. A multiplex PCR was run with 60 Vbeta primers and 13 Jbeta primers. Here immunoSEQ multiplex PCR was the method, and the copy in TCRdb shows in-frame clones only, minus some. The sample yields a few hundred thousand clones, roughly 70% seen once. Input material: PBMCs. All receptors come from a woman under 40 in good health and CMV-seronegative.

V and J are TRBV11-2 and TRBJ1-1; D may be TRBD1 (6 bases). V lost 5 bases and J 0 bases, leaving 16 bases between the germline ends. This CDR3 has 16 residues. Germline assignment: CDR1 SGHAT and CDR2 FQNNGV. The CDR3 coding sequence is TGTGCCAGCAGCCCTAAGGGGAGGGGGATGAACACTGAAGCTTTCTTT. It yields the protein CASSPKGRGMNTEAFF.

This chain connects TRBV7-3 to TRBJ2-7, with D possibly TRBD2 on 6 matching bases. The CDR3 spans 16 residues. Trimming pared 4 bases from V and 0 bases from J, leaving 16 bases between. CDR1 and CDR2 (germline): SGHTA, FQGTGA. The DNA for the CDR3 is TGTGCCAGCAGCTCCCTCGGGCGGGAAAGCTCCTACGAGCAGTACTTC. It codes for CASSSLGRESSYEQYF.

V is TRBV11-3 and J is TRBJ2-3, with D possibly being TRBD2 (5 bases). Germline CDR1 SGHNT, CDR2 YENEEA. There are 13 residues in the CDR3. V was clipped by 8 bases and J by 6 bases, with 15 bases between them. The CDR3 reads CASLTDGGDTQYF. The CDR3 DNA follows: TGTGCCAGCCTGACTGATGGCGGGGATACGCAGTATTTT.

Only a few counts were recorded for this clone. One end of the junction does not line up with germline, which may come from a read error. The J gene is TRBJ1-6, the V gene TRBV6-1; D remains unclear. The CDR3 extends over 14 amino acids. In germline, CDR1 is MNHNS, CDR2 SASEGT. CDR3 DNA: TGTGCCAGCGCAGCCGGTCACTATAATTCACCCCTCAACTTT. Its protein is CASAAGHYNSPLNF.

The CDR3 protein is CASSAFRDRAEQYF. CDR3 coding DNA: TGTGCCAGCAGTGCGTTCCGGGACAGGGCCGAGCAGTACTTC. This chain connects TRBV6-5 to TRBJ2-7; 9 positions agree with TRBD1. The CDR3 covers 14 residues. CDR1 is MNHEY, CDR2 SVGAGI, per germline. V trimming: 5 bases; J trimming: 6 bases; junction bases outside the gene matches: 8.